Presented here are 5 T cell receptor beta chains from one specimen sequenced in a study of cytomegalovirus exposure and HLA in healthy donors. A multiplex PCR was run with 60 Vbeta primers and 13 Jbeta primers. Sequencing was performed with immunoSEQ multiplex PCR; in TCRdb, only in-frame clones are kept and a portion is missing. The table includes 150,000 to 200,000 clones, roughly four fifths detected once. The sample consisted of PBMCs. Receptor source: a woman between 25 and 40 years old in good health and CMV-seropositive.

The V and J genes are TRBV27 and TRBJ2-5, with TRBD2 matching 12 bases. TRBJ2-7 matches the DNA end more closely, so the J call is doubtful. The CDR3 totals 16 residues. Germline-derived CDR1 and CDR2 are MNHEY and SMNVEV (reference sequence). CDR3 protein: CASSRTGLAGPYEQYF. The CDR3, as DNA: TGTGCCAGCAGCCGAACGGGACTAGCGGGCCCCTACGAGCAGTACTTC.

V gene TRBV9 combines with J gene TRBJ2-5, with D uncertain. V gave up 1 base and J gave up 7 bases, with 14 bases separating them. Germline V lookup: CDR1 SGDLS, CDR2 YYNGEE. The CDR3 sequence is 14 residues long. CDR3 loop: CASSVIESAGTQYF. As DNA, the CDR3 is TGTGCCAGCAGCGTAATAGAGTCTGCCGGGACCCAGTACTTC. The complete variable domain, with remaining parts taken from reference TRBV9 and TRBJ2-5, reads DSGVTQTPKHLITATGQRVTLRCSPRSGDLSVYWYQQSLDQGLQFLIQYYNGEERAKGNILERFSAQQFPDLHSELNLSSLELGDSALYFCASSVIESAGTQYFGPGTRLLVL.

A few counts support this clone. The gene calls are TRBV6-6 and TRBJ2-1, with D hard to call. Germline loops: CDR1 MNHNY, CDR2 SVGAGI (reference sequence). CDR3 length: 11 residues. The ends were cut back, 3 bases at V and 9 bases at J, with 6 bases in the middle. The CDR3: CASSYRGEQFF. CDR3 DNA sequence: TGTGCCAGCAGTTATCGAGGTGAGCAGTTCTTC.

The rearrangement links TRBV9 to TRBJ1-5; D is unresolved. Germline V gives CDR1 SGDLS, CDR2 YYNGEE. Trimming took 3 bases from V and 7 from J, leaving 17 bases between them. The CDR3 is 15 amino acids. This chain's CDR3 is CASSAEGGSTQPQHF. The CDR3 nucleotides are TGTGCCAGCAGCGCAGAGGGAGGATCCACCCAGCCCCAGCATTTT. The full variable domain, with the rest looked up from reference TRBV9 and TRBJ1-5, is DSGVTQTPKHLITATGQRVTLRCSPRSGDLSVYWYQQSLDQGLQFLIQYYNGEERAKGNILERFSAQQFPDLHSELNLSSLELGDSALYFCASSAEGGSTQPQHFGDGTRLSIL.

V and J are TRBV9 and TRBJ1-5; 7 nucleotides agree with TRBD1. Looked up from germline, CDR1 is SGDLS and CDR2 is YYNGEE. The CDR3 loop spans 15 amino acids. V was clipped by 3 bases and J by 1 base; unmatched bases: 4. CDR3 residues: CASSGQGGSNQPQHF. The CDR3 DNA sequence: TGTGCCAGCAGCGGTCAGGGGGGAAGCAATCAGCCCCAGCATTTT. The variable domain in full, with the rest retrieved from reference TRBV9 and TRBJ1-5, is DSGVTQTPKHLITATGQRVTLRCSPRSGDLSVYWYQQSLDQGLQFLIQYYNGEERAKGNILERFSAQQFPDLHSELNLSSLELGDSALYFCASSGQGGSNQPQHFGDGTRLSIL.